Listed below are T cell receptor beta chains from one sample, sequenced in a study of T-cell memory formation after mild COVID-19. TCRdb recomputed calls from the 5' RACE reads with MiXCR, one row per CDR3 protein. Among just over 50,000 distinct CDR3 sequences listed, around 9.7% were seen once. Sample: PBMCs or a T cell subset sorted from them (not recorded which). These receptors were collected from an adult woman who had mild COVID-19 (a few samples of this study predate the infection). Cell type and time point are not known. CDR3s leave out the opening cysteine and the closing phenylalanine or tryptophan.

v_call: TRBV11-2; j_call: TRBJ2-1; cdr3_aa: ASRLGLAGGSYNEQF
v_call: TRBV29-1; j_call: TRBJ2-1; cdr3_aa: SVVVGSSYNEQF
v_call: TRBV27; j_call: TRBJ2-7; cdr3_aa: ASRTGFNSHEQY
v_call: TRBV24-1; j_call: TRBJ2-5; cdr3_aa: ATSDDTSGSMEETQY
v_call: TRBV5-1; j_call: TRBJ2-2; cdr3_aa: ASSLGGDPGELF
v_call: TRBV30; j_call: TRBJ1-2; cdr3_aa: AWTPILSHSGYT
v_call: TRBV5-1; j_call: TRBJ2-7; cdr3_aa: ASSLAGRVRDEQY
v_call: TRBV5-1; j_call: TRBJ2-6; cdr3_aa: ASAREIGSGANVLT
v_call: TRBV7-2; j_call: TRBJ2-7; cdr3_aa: ASSLQELRTNRQY
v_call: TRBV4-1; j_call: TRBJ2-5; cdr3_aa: ASSQVGILAPQETQY
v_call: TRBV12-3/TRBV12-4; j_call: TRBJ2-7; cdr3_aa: ASSRLAGGYEQY
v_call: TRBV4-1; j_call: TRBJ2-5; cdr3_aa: ASSQDGGLADQETQY
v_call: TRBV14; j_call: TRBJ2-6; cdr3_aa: ASSRMFAGANVLN
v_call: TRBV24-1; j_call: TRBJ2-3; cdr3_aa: ATRPNRAGGTDTQY
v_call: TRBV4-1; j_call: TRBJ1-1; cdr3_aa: ASRGATEAF
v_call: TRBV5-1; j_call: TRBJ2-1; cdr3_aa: ASNSALAGGYNEQF
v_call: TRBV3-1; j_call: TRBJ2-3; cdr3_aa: ASTGGGTDTQY
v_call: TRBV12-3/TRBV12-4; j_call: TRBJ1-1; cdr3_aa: ASSLALGQGYTEAF
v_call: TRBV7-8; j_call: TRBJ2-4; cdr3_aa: ASSLESPLMSSLAKNIQY
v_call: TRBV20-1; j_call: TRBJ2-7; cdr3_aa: SARDQGRAYYEQY
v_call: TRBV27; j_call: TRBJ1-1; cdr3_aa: ASRAVGGTEAF
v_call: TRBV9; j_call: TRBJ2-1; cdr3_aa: ASSSRLAGGNEQF
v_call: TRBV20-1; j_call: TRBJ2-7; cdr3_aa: SASSSYEQY
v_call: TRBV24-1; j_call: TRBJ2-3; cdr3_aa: ATSGGQGFGATQY
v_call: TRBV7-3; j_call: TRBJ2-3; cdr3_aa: ASSRTSGGGDTQY
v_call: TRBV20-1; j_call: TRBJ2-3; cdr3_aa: SAREDSTDTQY
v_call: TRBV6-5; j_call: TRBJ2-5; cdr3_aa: ASSNPAGGQETQY
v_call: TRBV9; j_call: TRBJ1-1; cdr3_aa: ASSVDGGIPEAF
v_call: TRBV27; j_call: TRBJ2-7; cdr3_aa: ASSLSPGPLDEQY
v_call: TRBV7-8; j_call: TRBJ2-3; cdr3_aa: ASSLARIWGPASTDTQY
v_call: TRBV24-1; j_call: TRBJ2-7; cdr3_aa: ATSDGTGDSSYEQY
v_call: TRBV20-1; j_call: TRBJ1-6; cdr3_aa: SVRLWDRSSYNSPLH
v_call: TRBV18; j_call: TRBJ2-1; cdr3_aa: ASSEAGGPYNEQF
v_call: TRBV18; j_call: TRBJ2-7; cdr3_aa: ASSPLSSYEQY
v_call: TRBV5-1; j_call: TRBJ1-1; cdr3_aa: ASSSGDRSPNTEAF
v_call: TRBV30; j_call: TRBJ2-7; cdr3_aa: AWSVYSEQY
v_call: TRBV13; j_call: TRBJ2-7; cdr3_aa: ASSPTVLPPYEQY
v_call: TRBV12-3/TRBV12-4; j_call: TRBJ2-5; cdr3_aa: ASSLLETQY
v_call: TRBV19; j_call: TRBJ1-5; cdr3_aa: ASSFSLNQPQH
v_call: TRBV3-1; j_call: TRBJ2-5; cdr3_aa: ASSQEGTKRETQY
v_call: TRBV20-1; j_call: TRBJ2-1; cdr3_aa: SASLDPGVAGGQF
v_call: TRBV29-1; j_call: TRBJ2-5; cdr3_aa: SVWVLGGETQY
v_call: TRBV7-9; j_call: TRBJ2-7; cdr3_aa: ASSFATPSYEQY
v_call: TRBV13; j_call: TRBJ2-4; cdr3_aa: ASSKTSGGLAY
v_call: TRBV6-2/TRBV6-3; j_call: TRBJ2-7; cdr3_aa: ASSRPGEQY
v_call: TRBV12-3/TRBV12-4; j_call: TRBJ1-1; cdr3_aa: ASSFRTANTEAF